This T cell receptor beta chain emerged from a study of shared clonotypes between healthy human individuals. Study-level results: Despite large depth, rarefaction showed incomplete sorted-subset sequencing.

Genomic DNA of each subset was evenly split across several immunoSEQ plates. Measured with immunoSEQ multiplex PCR; TCRdb has only the in-frame clones, and not every one. The table has under 550,000 clones, 90% to 97% seen once; the top ten hold less than 0.06%. Every donor was a Caucasian adult from Nashville, Tennessee. As for this clone: Its cognate antigen is unknown.

V lost 3 bases to trimming and J lost 2 bases, with 16 bases between them. Germline-derived CDR1 and CDR2 are SGHNT and YYREEE (reference sequence). CDR3 length: 16 amino acids. The genes are TRBV5-4 and TRBJ2-3, with a possible D match to TRBD1 (5 bases). The sequenced sample was naive CD4+ T cells sorted from blood. Subset defined: CD45RA+ positively selected. This sequence was found in a woman aged 25 to 39 in good health. The CDR3 sequence is CASSSRKGRDTDTQYF. CDR3 DNA: TGTGCCAGCAGCTCGAGAAAGGGCAGGGACACAGATACGCAGTATTTT.